This is a list of T cell receptor beta chains from one sample in a study of cytomegalovirus exposure and HLA in healthy donors. Sequencing used immunoSEQ multiplex PCR; TCRdb keeps in-frame clones, though not all of them. Of approximately 110,000 clones listed, 77% are singletons. The sequencing input was PBMCs. The receptors originated from a woman aged 35 to 49 in good health and CMV-seropositive. Each CDR3 is given with its conserved first and last residue. D genes are given only for firm matches. Clone size is not always given. Where it is, it says once, few, many or a class for expanded clones.

v_call	clone_size	j_call	d_call	cdr3_nt	cdr3_aa
TRBV9	NA	TRBJ1-6	NA	TGTGCCAGCAGCGTAGCTGGGTTGGCAAGGGGTTCACCCCTCCACTTT	CASSVAGLARGSPLHF
TRBV28	NA	TRBJ2-5	TRBD1	TGTGCCAGCAGTCCGGGGACAGGGGGCGACGTAAAGACCCAGTACTTC	CASSPGTGGDVKTQYF
TRBV7-6	NA	TRBJ1-6	NA	TGTGCCAGCAGCCCTAAGGCTGGGAGCTCACCCCTCCACTTT	CASSPKAGSSPLHF
TRBV5-8	NA	TRBJ2-2	NA	TGTGCCAGCAGCCCCGAGCGGATGGCGGCTGGGAACACCGGGGAGCTGTTTTTT	CASSPERMAAGNTGELFF
TRBV6-1	NA	TRBJ1-3	TRBD1	TGTGCCAGCAGTGGACAGGGTTTATCTCCTGGAAACACCATATATTTT	CASSGQGLSPGNTIYF
TRBV5-1	NA	TRBJ1-1	NA	TGCGCCAGCAGCTTCGGGGGGGCCACTGAAGCTTTCTTT	CASSFGGATEAFF
TRBV5-5	NA	TRBJ1-5	TRBD1	TGTGCCAGCAGCTTAGGGGGCGCAGGGCAGCCCCAGCATTTT	CASSLGGAGQPQHF
TRBV7-9	NA	TRBJ2-1	NA	TGTGCCAGCAGCCCCCCAGGTAACTCCTACAATGAGCAGTTCTTC	CASSPPGNSYNEQFF
TRBV6-5	medium-sized	TRBJ2-7	NA	TGTGCCAGCAGTTACTCGATCGGGTACGAGCAGTACTTC	CASSYSIGYEQYF
TRBV4-1	NA	TRBJ1-1	NA	TGCGCCAGCAGCCAAGAGCGGCGTAACACTGAAGCTTTCTTT	CASSQERRNTEAFF
TRBV19	NA	TRBJ2-2	NA	TGTGCCAGTAGAGAGACAGGTTTCACCGGGGAGCTGTTTTTT	CASRETGFTGELFF
TRBV11-2	NA	TRBJ1-2	NA	TGTGCCAGCAGCGCCGACAGGAACTATGGCTACACCTTC	CASSADRNYGYTF
TRBV5-1	few	TRBJ2-7	TRBD1	TGCGCCAGCAGCTTCCGGGGACAGGGGGGCTACGAGCAGTACTTC	CASSFRGQGGYEQYF
TRBV13	NA	TRBJ1-2	NA	TGTGCCAGCAGCTTAAGGATGGTGGGGACACAAGGATCTGGCTACACCTTC	CASSLRMVGTQGSGYTF
TRBV28	few	TRBJ2-1	NA	TGTGCCAGCCCCCCATCCCGCGGGAAATCCTCCTACAATGAGCAGTTCTTC	CASPPSRGKSSYNEQFF
TRBV5-1	NA	TRBJ2-7	NA	TGCGCCAGCAGCCGGGGAGGGGGTTTAGAGTTCGAGCAGTACTTC	CASSRGGGLEFEQYF
TRBV7-2	NA	TRBJ2-3	NA	TGTGCCAGCAGCTCCCGAACCCCCACTAGCAGCGACACCAATACGCAGTATTTT	CASSSRTPTSSDTNTQYF
TRBV10-2	NA	TRBJ2-1	NA	TGCGCCAGCAGTGAGTCAAGCGCCTATCTCAATGAGCAGTTCTTC	CASSESSAYLNEQFF
TRBV4-1	NA	TRBJ2-1	TRBD2	TGCGCCAGCAGCCAATTGGCTAGCGGGAGGTTGGCCAATGAGCAGTTCTTC	CASSQLASGRLANEQFF
TRBV2	NA	TRBJ2-2	NA	TGTGCCAGCAGAATGGAGACTGGGAACACCGGGGAGCTGTTTTTT	CASRMETGNTGELFF
TRBV5-4	few	TRBJ2-1	TRBD2	TGTGCCAGCAGCTCAGATAGCGGGCCGAGCTCCTACAATGAGCAGTTCTTC	CASSSDSGPSSYNEQFF
TRBV9	NA	TRBJ2-7	NA	TGTGCCAGCAGCTCCCACAGGGACCCCTCCTACGAGCAGTACTTC	CASSSHRDPSYEQYF
TRBV20-1	NA	TRBJ2-7	NA	TGCAGTGCAGCAAGCTCCTACGAGCAGTACTTC	CSAASSYEQYF